This T cell receptor (beta chain) derives from a study of blood T cells in healthy people across ages. The CDR3 totals 15 residues. V dropped 1 base and J dropped 2; count of bases not matched to a gene: 2. Per germline, CDR1 MDHEN and CDR2 SYDVKM. This clonotype was observed many times. The authors ran a second PCR of 7 to 11 cycles using a sample-barcoded 5' primer and a J-beta primer mix. TCRdb itself ran the 5' RACE reads through MiXCR, one entry per CDR3 protein. The sample carries hundreds of thousands of distinct CDR3 sequences, 35% to 50% recorded once. The source of this sequence is a man aged 80 or over in good health. The chain is built from TRBV28 and TRBJ1-2; 9 bases fit TRBD1. The source material was blood. CDR3 nucleotides: TGTGCCAGCAGTTTATCGGGGACAGGGAACTATGGCTACACCTTC. Residues: CASSLSGTGNYGYTF.